Sequencing of this T cell receptor (beta chain) was carried out in a study of blood T cell repertoires in COVID-19. Background on the study: The United States, Italy and Spain were the sources of the acute and convalescent COVID-19 samples. Sources were T cells, B-cell-depleted T cells, or PBMCs; the material itself was cDNA or gDNA.

Under the authors' procedure: Reference gene primer amplification gave estimated nucleated cell counts. Sequenced by immunoSEQ multiplex PCR; TCRdb stores in-frame clones only, minus some. V, J and clone size reflect that table, while D and trimming were determined from the DNA. The data contain tens of thousands of clones, about 70% of them seen just once; the ten biggest clones take up roughly 61%. The TCR sequence derives from a man at least 80 years old with acute or convalescent COVID-19. Source material: peripheral blood.

The CDR3 DNA sequence: TGTGCCAGCAGTGAGGCTCTAGGTGGTTCACCCCTCCACTTT. It is translated as CASSEALGGSPLHF. The chain is built from TRBV2 and TRBJ1-6; no clear D. V was clipped by 3 bases and J by 9 bases, with 12 bases between them. Germline V lookup: CDR1 SNHLY, CDR2 FYNNEI. The CDR3 consists of 14 residues.